These 20 T cell receptor beta chains originate from one sample sequenced in a study of post-analysis software for immune sequencing data. Overall study findings and caveats: Relative to controls, patients had several TRBV segments at higher frequency, with TRBV5-6, TRBV5-1 and TRBV20-1 among these.

Antigens of these TCRs are unknown. Each TCR beta cDNA library carried unique molecular identifiers. TCRdb reprocessed the PCR reads via MiXCR and lists one record per CDR3 protein. The sample lists a few hundred thousand distinct CDR3 sequences; approximately 34% were seen once. The sequenced material came from blood. Receptor source: a girl between 10 and 17 years old with multiple sclerosis.

This sequence joins TRBV20-1 and TRBJ2-1, with 7 bases matching TRBD2. The trim removed 0 bases at V and 4 bases at J, leaving 12 bases unmatched. Germline CDR1 reads DFQATT; CDR2 reads SNEGSKA (reference sequence). The CDR3 loop spans 17 amino acids. The CDR3 sequence is CSARDLGGEIRYNEQFF. The CDR3, as DNA: TGCAGTGCTAGAGATCTGGGGGGGGAGATAAGGTACAATGAGCAGTTCTTC.

This clonotype has only a few counts. The chain couples TRBV4-2 to TRBJ2-1; D unresolved. Germline V gives CDR1 LGHNA, CDR2 YNFKEQ. Trimming shortened V by 6 bases and J by 8 bases, and 14 bases separated the two germline ends. This CDR3 has 13 residues. CDR3 sequence (DNA): TGTGCCAGCAGACTTACGGGCGTCGATGAGCAGTTCTTC. Translated, it gives CASRLTGVDEQFF.

This clonotype was seen ten or more times. CDR3 DNA: TGTGCCAGCAGCTTACTTGGGGAGAATCAGCCCCAGCATTTT. Translation: CASSLLGENQPQHF. The genes are TRBV7-9 and TRBJ1-5; D is unclear. CDR3 length: 14 amino acids. Trimming cost V 2 bases and J 4 bases, with 9 bases left between them. Germline lookup yields CDR1 SEHNR and CDR2 FQNEAQ (reference sequence).

Notes on this clonotype: The conserved closing phenylalanine or tryptophan is absent in this CDR3, likely reflecting a read error. The chain is built from TRBV5-6 and TRBJ1-1; D is uncertain. The CDR3 sequence is 14 residues long. Trimming left V 4 bases short and J 3 bases short, with 13 bases between. CDR1 is SGHDT, CDR2 YYEEEE, per germline. The CDR3 DNA follows: TGTGCCAGCAGCCAGCCTTCAGCGGACACTGAAGCTTTCTGT. Its translation: CASSQPSADTEAFC.

This clonotype was detected many times. The rearrangement joins TRBV11-2 to TRBJ2-1, with 7 bases fitting TRBD2. V shed 4 bases, J shed 7 bases, and the junction held 7 bases outside the gene matches. Germline CDR1 is SGHAT and CDR2 is FQNNGV. This CDR3 contains 14 residues. The CDR3 coding sequence is TGTGCCAGCAGCTCGGGACTGGGGGGGAATGAGCAGTTCTTC. Translated, it gives CASSSGLGGNEQFF.

This sequence joins TRBV5-1 and TRBJ2-1; D gene ambiguous. V was cut by 4 bases and J by 13 bases, with 18 bases left in between. Germline V gene lookup returns CDR1 SGHRS and CDR2 YFSETQ. The CDR3 runs 13 residues. CDR3 protein: CASSETVEETQFF. For the CDR3, the DNA is TGCGCCAGCAGCGAGACGGTTGAAGAGACCCAGTTCTTC.

This clonotype appeared many times. V and J are TRBV5-1 and TRBJ2-1; D not certain. V lost 8 bases and J lost 5, with 11 bases in between. The CDR3 has 12 amino acids. CDR1 is SGHRS and CDR2 is YFSETQ in the germline V gene. For the CDR3, the DNA is TGCGCCAGTTCGATTACTGACAATGAGCAGTTCTTC. Its translation is CASSITDNEQFF.

This sequence joins TRBV20-1 and TRBJ1-2; a possible D gene is TRBD1 (6 bases). The germline V gene encodes CDR1 DFQATT and CDR2 SNEGSKA (reference sequence). Trimming took 6 bases from V and 1 from J, leaving 18 bases between them. CDR3 length: 15 residues. CDR3 residues: CSAARRTVLNYGYTF. In DNA form, the CDR3 reads TGCAGTGCCGCTAGAAGGACAGTCCTTAACTATGGCTACACCTTC.

J is TRBJ1-1 and V is TRBV9; possibly TRBD1 for D (6 bases). The CDR3 loop spans 17 amino acids. Per the germline V gene, CDR1 is SGDLS and CDR2 is YYNGEE. The germline V and J ends were trimmed by 0 bases and 6 bases, with 21 bases remaining between them. The CDR3, as DNA: TGTGCCAGCAGCGTAGGTCCGGGGGCGGGTGTTCTTCCTGAAGCTTTCTTT. It specifies CASSVGPGAGVLPEAFF.

This clonotype appeared many times. The V call is TRBV5-1, the J call TRBJ2-5; possible D gene TRBD2, 6 bases. Germline V gene sequence: CDR1 SGHRS, CDR2 YFSETQ. This CDR3 contains 15 residues. V lost 4 bases to trimming and J lost 2 bases, with 15 bases between them. The CDR3 bases are TGCGCCAGCAGCCCCGTCGGGGACTCACAAGAGACCCAGTACTTC. Its protein product is CASSPVGDSQETQYF.

The J gene is TRBJ2-7, the V gene TRBV29-1, with D maybe TRBD2 (6 bases). The V gene lost 1 base and the J gene lost 2 bases, with 18 bases spanning the gap. The CDR3 length is 16 residues. Germline CDR1 and CDR2: SQVTM and ANQGSEA. CDR3 in amino acids: CSVEARSGVGAYEQYF. The DNA for the CDR3 is TGCAGCGTTGAAGCCCGATCGGGGGTTGGGGCCTACGAGCAGTACTTC.

Notes on this clonotype: With a much larger clone just one base away, this may be a read error. The rearrangement links TRBV5-1 to TRBJ2-6; weak D call: TRBD1 (6 bases). Germline V gene sequence: CDR1 SGHRS, CDR2 YFSETQ. This CDR3 region has 15 residues. The chain's CDR3 is CASTVQGSGASVLTF. DNA of the CDR3: TGCGCCAGCACCGTACAGGGCTCTGGGGCCAGCGTCCTGACTTTC.

Remarks on this clonotype: Just one base apart from a much larger clone, this may be a read error. The V and J genes are TRBV25-1 and TRBJ2-3; D is possibly TRBD2 (5 bases). The CDR3 loop spans 15 amino acids. CDR1 MGHDK and CDR2 SYGVNS come from the germline V gene. Trimming pared 1 base from V and 5 bases from J, leaving 13 bases between. The CDR3 region has the DNA TGTGCCAGCAGTGAATCGGCAGACCGGGGAGATACGCAGTATTTT. Its translation is CASSESADRGDTQYF.

This chain connects TRBV10-3 to TRBJ1-5, with TRBD1 identical over 10 bases. This CDR3 spans 16 amino acids. The germline gives CDR1 ENHRY, CDR2 SYGVKD. Trimming removed 9 bases from V and 7 bases from J; junction bases left unmatched: 15. The CDR3 is CAIGTGDLPGGQPQHF. CDR3 DNA sequence: TGTGCCATTGGGACAGGGGACCTCCCCGGAGGGCAGCCCCAGCATTTT.

The rearrangement uses TRBV5-1 and TRBJ2-3; D gene unclear. Germline V gene sequence: CDR1 SGHRS, CDR2 YFSETQ. The length of the CDR3 is 13 residues. Trimming took 7 bases from V and 0 from J, leaving 9 bases between them. The CDR3 DNA is TGCGCCAGCTCAGACGGTAGCACAGATACGCAGTATTTT. This sequence encodes CASSDGSTDTQYF. The entire variable domain, with the rest obtained from reference TRBV5-1 and TRBJ2-3, is as follows: KAGVTQTPRYLIKTRGQQVTLSCSPISGHRSVSWYQQTPGQGLQFLFEYFSETQRNKGNFPGRFSGRQFSNSRSEMNVSTLELGDSALYLCASSDGSTDTQYFGPGTRLTVL.

A word on this clonotype: A single base separates this from a much larger clone, so it may be a read error. The V and J genes are TRBV27 and TRBJ2-5; 10 nucleotides match TRBD2. Trimming took 6 bases from V and 11 from J; bases not matched to a gene: 18. Germline V gives CDR1 MNHEY, CDR2 SMNVEV (reference sequence). The CDR3 has 16 residues. The CDR3 DNA follows: TGTGCCAGCAGCCCAGGACTAGCGGCCCTTTACAATGAGCAGTACTTC. The encoded protein is CASSPGLAALYNEQYF.

This clonotype was counted ten times or more. The chain couples TRBV10-2 to TRBJ2-2; 7 positions match TRBD2. The CDR3 is 17 residues long. CDR1 is WSHSY and CDR2 is SAAADI in the germline V gene. The V and J ends lost 4 bases and 2 bases, in that order; junction bases with no gene match: 10. The CDR3 nucleotides are TGCGCCAGCAGTGTGATTGGCGGGGGTCTCAACACCGGGGAGCTGTTTTTT. It specifies CASSVIGGGLNTGELFF.

This chain uses TRBV29-1 with TRBJ2-2, with 8 bases matching TRBD2. V lost 5 bases to trimming and J lost 4 bases; unmatched junction nucleotides: 9. The CDR3 contains 15 residues. Germline loops: CDR1 SQVTM, CDR2 ANQGSEA. CDR3 nucleotides: TGCAGCGTTTCCGGCGGGGGGTTGATCACCGGGGAGCTGTTTTTT. This codes for CSVSGGGLITGELFF.

This chain uses TRBV10-2 with TRBJ2-1; TRBD1 is a possible D gene (6 bases). The CDR3 totals 15 residues. The V and J ends lost 8 bases and 6 bases respectively, with 20 bases between them. Germline lookup yields CDR1 WSHSY and CDR2 SAAADI. The CDR3 loop reads CASSWGHATPNEQFF. DNA for the CDR3: TGCGCCAGCTCGTGGGGACACGCTACCCCCAATGAGCAGTTCTTC.

The chain uses TRBV3-1 and TRBJ2-3, with 7 nucleotides matching TRBD1. There are 15 residues in the CDR3. Germline CDR1 LGHDT, CDR2 YNNKEL (reference sequence). V gave up 4 bases and J gave up 6 bases; unmatched junction bases: 10. CDR3 in amino acids: CASSPATGDWDTQYF. The DNA for the CDR3 is TGTGCCAGCAGCCCTGCTACAGGGGATTGGGATACGCAGTATTTT.